These T cell receptor beta chains were read from a single sample in a study of cytomegalovirus exposure and HLA in healthy donors. Assay used: immunoSEQ multiplex PCR; TCRdb lists only in-frame clones, some missing. The table has more than 250,000 clones, around 90% seen once. The source material was PBMCs. Receptors were obtained from a woman aged 30 to 39 in good health and CMV-seronegative. CDR3s include the opening cysteine and the closing phenylalanine or tryptophan. D genes are given only for firm matches. A clone size is listed for some rows: how often the clone was seen (once, few, many), or a class if it is expanded.

j_call v_call clone_size d_call cdr3_nt cdr3_aa
TRBJ1-1 TRBV28 NA NA TGTGCCAGCAGTATAGGGAGAGAGAACACTGAAGCTTTCTTT CASSIGRENTEAFF
TRBJ2-1 TRBV7-9 once NA TGTGCCAGCAGCTCATTTAGCGGCGACTACAATGAGCAGTTCTTC CASSSFSGDYNEQFF
TRBJ2-1 TRBV4-3 NA NA TGCGCCAGCAGCCCCGCGGGATCATACAATGAGCAGTTCTTC CASSPAGSYNEQFF
TRBJ2-7 TRBV27 NA NA TGTGCCAGCCGTACGAGGGGGGCAGGGCCACTCTCCTACGAGCAGTACTTC CASRTRGAGPLSYEQYF
TRBJ2-2 TRBV9 NA NA TGTGCCAGCAGTGGGGGAGGGAACACCGGGGAGCTGTTTTTT CASSGGGNTGELFF
TRBJ2-7 TRBV28 NA NA TGTGCCAGCATCTCAACACAGGGTTCCTACGAGCAGTACTTC CASISTQGSYEQYF
TRBJ1-5 TRBV6-1 NA TRBD1 TGTGCCAGCAGTGAACGGGACAGCTACTATAGCAATCAGCCCCAGCATTTT CASSERDSYYSNQPQHF
TRBJ2-7 TRBV4-2 NA TRBD1 TGTGCCAGCAGTAATACGGGACAGGGCTCCTACGAGCAGTACTTC CASSNTGQGSYEQYF
TRBJ2-7 TRBV10-2 NA NA TGCGCCAGCAGTGCTGGGGGCGTAGGGTACGAGCAGTACTTC CASSAGGVGYEQYF
TRBJ2-1 TRBV19 NA NA TGTGCCAGTAGTATAGTCGGAGCTAGCACATACAATGAGCAGTTCTTC CASSIVGASTYNEQFF
TRBJ1-3 TRBV30 NA NA TGTGCCTGGAGTGGGGGAGACATACTGGACACCATATATTTT CAWSGGDILDTIYF
TRBJ2-1 TRBV4-2 NA NA TGTGCCAGCAGCCAAGAGGACAGCCCACCAACGTATGAGCAGTTCTTC CASSQEDSPPTYEQFF
TRBJ1-5 TRBV25-1 NA TRBD1 TGTGCCAGCAGTGAGGGACAGGGGGCTAGCAATCAGCCCCAGCATTTT CASSEGQGASNQPQHF
TRBJ2-6 TRBV27 NA NA TGTGCCAGCAGTTTTGTCGGGGCCAACGTCCTGACTTTC CASSFVGANVLTF
TRBJ2-7 TRBV12-5 NA TRBD1 TGTGCTAGTGCCCGGGACAGGGCTCCTTACGAGCAGTACTTC CASARDRAPYEQYF
TRBJ2-1 TRBV4-3 NA TRBD2 TGCGCCAGCAGCCCATTGGGACTAGCGGGAGACGAGCAGTTCTTC CASSPLGLAGDEQFF
TRBJ2-2 TRBV2 once TRBD2 TGTGCCAGCAGTGGGAGGGGACTAGCGGGAGCCGGGGAGCTGTTTTTT CASSGRGLAGAGELFF
TRBJ2-3 TRBV9 NA NA TGTGCCAGCAGCGTAGGAGGTGTCAACACAGATACGCAGTATTTT CASSVGGVNTDTQYF
TRBJ2-7 TRBV28 NA NA TGTGCCAGCAGGGCAGGAGCCTACGAGCAGTACTTC CASRAGAYEQYF
TRBJ2-5 TRBV2 NA TRBD2 TGTGCCAGCAGGGCGGGAGAGTGGGCAGAAGAGACCCAGTACTTC CASRAGEWAEETQYF